These 15 T cell receptor beta chains came from one sample sequenced in a study of blood T cells in healthy people across ages. The authors ran a second PCR of 7 to 11 cycles using a sample-barcoded 5' primer and a J-beta primer mix. TCRdb redid the calling of the 5' RACE reads with MiXCR, one entry per CDR3 protein. The sample has over 600,000 distinct CDR3 sequences; roughly 56% are singletons. Sequencing used blood. The receptors here all came from a man in his forties in good health.

This chain connects TRBV27 to TRBJ1-5; D not certain. CDR1 is MNHEY, CDR2 SMNVEV, per germline (reference sequence). Trimming took 2 bases from V and 7 from J, leaving 21 bases between them. The CDR3 totals 17 residues. CDR3 nucleotides: TGTGCCAGCAGTTTAACTCCCGGGATGGCAGTTAAACAGCCCCAGCATTTT. This translates into CASSLTPGMAVKQPQHF.

The rearrangement joins TRBV5-1 to TRBJ2-7; tentative D call: TRBD2 (5 bases). The DNA end favors TRBJ2-5, so the J call may be wrong. Germline V gene lookup returns CDR1 SGHRS and CDR2 YFSETQ. The CDR3 contains 11 residues. The DNA of the CDR3 is TGCGCCAGCAGGTCCGAGGGGACCCAGTACTTC. It specifies CASRSEGTQYF.

This clonotype has a handful of counts. V and J are TRBV6-1 and TRBJ2-4; 7 positions match TRBD2. The DNA matches TRBJ2-7 better at its end, which makes the J call doubtful. Germline V CDR1 and CDR2: MNHNS, SASEGT. This CDR3 spans 10 amino acids. The CDR3 region has the DNA TGTGCCACCGGGGGGTACGAGCAGTACTTC. Protein: CATGGYEQYF.

The chain joins TRBV10-3 to TRBJ2-3; D remains ambiguous. CDR1 and CDR2 (germline): ENHRY, SYGVKD. V dropped 7 bases and J dropped 3 bases, with 20 bases sitting between them. CDR3 size: 16 residues. The DNA of the CDR3 is TGTGCCATCAACATAAGTAGTACTCGGTGGACAGATACGCAGTATTTT. Protein: CAINISSTRWTDTQYF.

This chain links TRBV5-1 with TRBJ2-1; 7 nucleotides agree with TRBD1. Germline V gene lookup returns CDR1 SGHRS and CDR2 YFSETQ. The J segment lost 0 bases and the V segment lost 7 bases, leaving 10 bases of the junction unmatched. The length of the CDR3 is 16 residues. The CDR3 here is CASSSDRFSSYNEQFF. The DNA for the CDR3 is TGCGCCAGCTCATCGGACAGGTTTAGCTCCTACAATGAGCAGTTCTTC.

V gene TRBV5-1 combines with J gene TRBJ2-1, with 13 nucleotides matching TRBD2. V was pared by 2 bases and J by 7 bases, with 12 bases of the junction left unmatched. CDR1 SGHRS and CDR2 YFSETQ come from the germline V gene. This CDR3 is 18 amino acids long. The CDR3, as DNA: TGCGCCAGCAGCTTTTCCATTTTGGGGACTAGCGGGGATAATGAGCAGTTCTTC. This gives the protein CASSFSILGTSGDNEQFF.

This clonotype was picked up a small number of times. The J gene is TRBJ2-1, the V gene TRBV2; D is ambiguous. CDR1 SNHLY and CDR2 FYNNEI come from the germline V gene. V was trimmed by 10 bases and J by 3 bases, leaving 16 bases between them. This CDR3 spans 14 amino acids. The CDR3 is CATSRTANYNEQFF. The CDR3 bases are TGTGCCACCAGCCGGACGGCTAACTACAATGAGCAGTTCTTC.

This rearrangement joins TRBV5-5 to TRBJ1-1; D unclear. Germline-derived CDR1 and CDR2 are SGHKS and YYEKEE (reference sequence). CDR3 length equals 12 residues. V was clipped by 0 bases and J by 7 bases, with 7 bases between them. In DNA form, the CDR3 reads TGTGCCAGCAGCTTGGGTCTCGGTGAAGCTTTCTTT. Amino acids: CASSLGLGEAFF.

The chain recombines TRBV7-3 with TRBJ2-7, with D hard to call. This CDR3 spans 14 amino acids. The germline V and J ends were trimmed by 9 bases and 4 bases, with 19 bases remaining between them. Germline lookup yields CDR1 SGHTA and CDR2 FQGTGA. The CDR3 nucleotides read TGTGCCAGGATTAGGAAGAGCGTCTGGTACGAGCAGTACTTC. Translation gives CARIRKSVWYEQYF.

The J gene is TRBJ2-5, the V gene TRBV10-2, with 7 bases matching TRBD2. TRBJ2-4 explains the end of the DNA better; the J call may be wrong. Germline-derived CDR1 and CDR2 are WSHSY and SAAADI. The CDR3 contains 16 residues. CDR3 protein: CASRKSGVTAKNIQYF. Written as DNA, the CDR3 is TGCGCCAGCAGAAAAAGCGGGGTGACAGCCAAAAACATTCAGTACTTC.

Comments on this clonotype: The CDR3 carries no conserved terminal phenylalanine or tryptophan, so it likely arises from a read error. The chain combines TRBV12-3 or TRBV12-4 with TRBJ2-7, with 10 bases fitting TRBD1. CDR3 length: 15 amino acids. The trim removed 6 bases at V and 2 bases at J, leaving 7 bases unmatched. For the CDR3, the DNA is TGTGCCAGCAGGCCTGGGGGACAGGGGACCTACGAGCAGTACTAC. Its translation is CASRPGGQGTYEQYY.

This sequence joins TRBV25-1 and TRBJ1-5, with D uncertain. Trimming stripped 2 bases from V and 5 bases from J, with 13 bases between. CDR3 length: 15 amino acids. The germline gives CDR1 MGHDK, CDR2 SYGVNS. The CDR3 nucleotides are TGTGCCAGCAGTGAAGGCATTGTGGGCGATCAGCCCCAGCATTTT. It yields the protein CASSEGIVGDQPQHF.

This clonotype was counted between two and nine times. V usage is TRBV7-3 and J usage is TRBJ2-1, with D unclear. Trimming removed 0 bases from V and 3 bases from J, with 6 bases in between. The germline CDR1 and CDR2 sequences are SGHTA and FQGTGA. This CDR3 has 14 residues. The CDR3 DNA reads TGTGCCAGCAGCTTAACCAGGTTCTACAATGAGCAGTTCTTC. Protein product: CASSLTRFYNEQFF. Looking up the rest from reference TRBV7-3 and TRBJ2-1 gives the full variable domain: GAGVSQTPSNKVTEKGKYVELRCDPISGHTALYWYRQSLGQGPEFLIYFQGTGAADDSGLPNDRFFAVRPEGSVSTLKIQRTERGDSAVYLCASSLTRFYNEQFFGPGTRLTVL.

The chain is built from TRBV15 and TRBJ1-4; possibly TRBD1 for D (6 bases). From germline, CDR1 is LNHNV and CDR2 YYDKDF (reference sequence). Trimming removed 3 bases at V and 8 bases at J, with 13 bases between. This CDR3 region has 14 residues. DNA of the CDR3: TGTGCCACCAGCAGCAACAGGGTTGGGGAAAAACTGTTTTTT. Translation: CATSSNRVGEKLFF.

The chain is built from TRBV6-1 and TRBJ2-4; no firm D call. CDR1 and CDR2 (germline): MNHNS, SASEGT. The V end was cut by 3 bases, the J end by 0 bases, with 12 bases between. This CDR3 spans 16 amino acids. The CDR3 here is CASSERYRLAKNIQYF. The CDR3 DNA is TGTGCCAGCAGTGAGCGGTACCGTCTAGCCAAAAACATTCAGTACTTC.